Here is one T cell receptor beta chain with its context. Its antigen is currently not known. The sample holds no much larger clone one base away, and base qualities are not on file. This entry is derived from a study of T cells after yellow fever vaccination (dated by TCRdb to between 2018 and 2021). Describing the broader study: Libraries from fractions with low cell numbers were prepared with the SMART-Seq v4 Ultra Low Input RNA kit. To follow T-cell clones before and after primary and booster YFV17D yellow fever vaccination, bulk TCR alpha and beta repertoires were sequenced over time. Two healthy male donors, one aged 18 to 30 and one aged 30 to 39 years, were included in the cohort. Blood was drawn at multiple timepoints before and after primary and secondary immunization, with bulk PBMC replicates and cell subsets isolated. The full study reports these points: Most clones expanded after primary vaccination (around 96% of CD4 and approximately 90% of CD8) were re-detected after the booster, suggesting that broad memory maintenance occurred. Because only a couple of donors were included in the study, the extent to which the findings can be generalized is limited. A small fraction of clonotypes appeared in both the CD4 and CD8 compartments, likely as a result of convergent recombination. Computational filtering was required because FACS-sorted repertoires could contain abundant contaminating clonotypes from the bulk population. The secondary T-cell response was found to be weaker but faster than the primary response, with a peak reached on day 5 rather than on day 15.

What the treatment or condition label conveys for this sample: live attenuated yellow fever vaccine strain. At each blood-draw timepoint, two biological replicates of bulk PBMCs were obtained. PBMCs were isolated from peripheral blood using a standard Ficoll-Paque protocol. RNA was extracted with TriZol from bulk PBMCs, CD4 and CD8 fractions, and dextramer-positive and dextramer-negative fractions. Spanning cysteine to phenylalanine, the CDR3 consists of 16 amino acids. Kept here is only the CDR3 DNA, which spans 48 bases and is read in frame from base 1. Based on the germline V gene, the CDR1 and CDR2 sequences are SGHTA and FQGNSA. Trimming takes 4 bases from V and 7 bases from J, and the germline ends sit 20 bases apart. The reads were generated on an Illumina NovaSeq 6000. TCR cDNA was made using 5'RACE template switching, a step that added a universal primer site and unique molecular identifiers. Priming of cDNA synthesis was performed from both the TCR alpha and TCR beta constant segments. Library amplification involved two PCR steps, and the second step added sample barcodes and sequencing adapters. Sequencing of libraries was done on Illumina HiSeq 2500 (2x100 bp) or NovaSeq (2x150 bp). For the original study's pipeline: Reads were demultiplexed and collapsed into UMI consensus sequences with MIGEC, and V(D)J alignment was performed with MiXCR. Vaccine-responding clonotypes were identified with edgeR using replicate PBMC samples, with FDR below 0.01 and a log2 fold change above 5 up to day 15 being required. CD4 or CD8 identity was assigned to each bulk clonotype according to whether the clonotype was present at higher abundance in the sequenced CD4 repertoire or the sequenced CD8 repertoire. Through fastp at Q25 and MiXCR, TCRdb rebuilt clones from the public reads, retaining in-frame beta chains. CDR3 protein sequences are deduplicated, and each keeps its most common genes and DNA. For this entry, the V and J calls and clone size follow TCRdb and not the study's own pipeline. Within this sample are some 350,000 distinct CDR3 sequences, with approximately 4% of them counted one time only. The ten largest account for approximately 25% of the sample.

The chain links TRBV7-2 with TRBJ1-5; the D gene lacks a confident call. This receptor was obtained from a man between 18 and 35 years old who received the YFV17D yellow fever vaccine. Specimen: PBMCs, collected 5 days after the yellow fever booster vaccination. The CDR3 is CASSSSMRGPGQPQHF. The DNA sequence is given as TGTGCCAGCAGCTCGAGTATGAGAGGGCCGGGACAGCCCCAGCATTTT. Reference TRBV7-2 and TRBJ1-5 proteins supply the regions before and after the CDR3; the full variable domain is: GAGVSQSPSNKVTEKGKDVELRCDPISGHTALYWYRQSLGQGLEFLIYFQGNSAPDKSGLPSDRFSAERTGGSVSTLTIQRTQQEDSAVYLCASSSSMRGPGQPQHFGDGTRLSIL.